The entry that follows covers one T cell receptor beta chain sequence. The antigen this receptor binds is unknown. Per-base qualities were not stored, and no clone one base away is much larger. These data originate in a study of OX40 agonist ivuxolimab in advanced cancers. For the study in its entirety: Ivuxolimab was an agonistic, fully human IgG2 monoclonal antibody directed against OX40 (CD134), a costimulatory receptor. Intravenous ivuxolimab was administered to patients every 2 weeks at six dose levels: 0.01, 0.1, 0.3, 1.5, 3 and 10 mg/kg. Among the roughly 50 dose-escalation patients, 19 had hepatocellular carcinoma, around 15 melanoma, 9 renal cell carcinoma and 9 head and neck cancer. The dose-escalation cohort was around 84% male with a mean age of about 54 years, ranging from roughly 20 to 85. Patients were allowed to have had prior anti-PD-1, anti-PD-L1 or anti-CTLA-4 therapy, and 40% to 45% of the dose-escalation patients had previously received checkpoint inhibitors. Partial responses were achieved by three dose-escalation patients, of whom one had hepatocellular carcinoma and two had cutaneous melanoma. The purpose of peripheral TCRbeta sequencing was to test whether ivuxolimab changed TCR sequence diversity and led to clonal T-cell expansion. The monotherapy dose-escalation portion (N of about 52 patients) of the phase I ivuxolimab trial is reported in the paper.

Trimming removed 7 bases from V and 1 base from J; the gene matches leave 5 bases unexplained. CDR1 and CDR2, per the germline V gene, are MNHNS and SASEGT. From the cysteine up to the phenylalanine, the CDR3 has a length of 14 residues. The DNA shown is the 42-base CDR3, in frame from base 1. To sequence the TCRbeta CDR3 region, genomic DNA was isolated from the sorted cells. The immunoSEQ Assay was used for sequencing of TCRbeta CDR3 regions. The source is immuneACCESS, and TCRdb retained only in-frame sequences with V and J called. Part of the clones is not carried over; for the studies checked, unresolved V genes explain less than half of this, and the remainder is unexplained. The sample table holds almost 65,000 clones, of which 65% to 90% were seen once. Of the sample, 0.6% to 0.8% falls within the top ten clones. Results the study describes overall, beyond this receptor: On average, CD8+ T cells showed more expanded clones than CD4+ T cells after ivuxolimab. In the 0.1-3.0 mg/kg groups, partial responders were among the patients with the lowest normalized peripheral clonal expansion, particularly in CD8+ T cells. Low levels of normalized T-cell clonal expansion were also seen in some patients who did not respond. The antigen specificity of the peripheral T cells that underwent clonal expansion was not determined. At doses of 0.1 to 3.0 mg/kg, clonal expansion of both CD4+ and CD8+ T cells in blood was seen between baseline and week 6.

Patients with autoimmune disease history or receiving systemic immunosuppression were excluded from the trial. Peripheral blood for TCR sequencing was collected from all dose cohorts at baseline, on cycle 4 day 1, and on cycle 7 day 1. The samples were taken from a phase I, first-in-human, multicenter, open-label dose-escalation trial of ivuxolimab. Adults with locally advanced or metastatic head and neck squamous cell, hepatocellular, melanoma or renal cell carcinoma were enrolled in the trial. CD4+ and CD8+ T cells were sorted separately from peripheral blood before TCR sequencing. The chain was built from TRBV6-1 and TRBJ2-5; TRBD2 lines up with 8 middle nucleotides. The source of this sequence is an adult with an advanced solid tumor such as melanoma, head and neck, liver or kidney cancer. This specimen was CD4+ or CD8+ T cells sorted from blood, taken in a trial of the OX40 agonist ivuxolimab. The base sequence is TGTGCCAGCAACCCGGGGGGGCCCCAAGAGACCCAGTACTTC. This sequence encodes CASNPGGPQETQYF.